This T cell receptor beta chain was identified during a study of OX40 agonist ivuxolimab in advanced cancers. Sequencing was performed with immunoSEQ multiplex PCR; in TCRdb, only in-frame clones are kept and a portion is missing. The sample holds some 64,000 clones; 84% are singletons and the top ten take 7.5% to 10%. This CDR3 is 17 amino acids long. CDR1 and CDR2 from the germline V gene are SGHTA and FQGNSA. V dropped 8 bases and J dropped 5 bases, with 22 bases sitting between them. This chain joins TRBV7-2 and TRBJ1-6; TRBD1 might be the D (5 bases). The TCR comes from an adult with an advanced solid tumor such as melanoma, head and neck, liver or kidney cancer. Sample: CD4+ or CD8+ T cells sorted from blood, taken in a trial of the OX40 agonist ivuxolimab. CDR3 nucleotide sequence: TGTGCCAGCGGCCGCCTAGCTGGGACTCTAGATAATTCACCCCTCCACTTT. It specifies CASGRLAGTLDNSPLHF.